This T cell receptor beta chain derives from a study of blood T cells in healthy people across ages. A second PCR of roughly 7 to 11 cycles used a sample-barcoded 5' primer and a J-beta primer mix. Each of the cDNA molecules was tagged by a template-switch adaptor with 12 random nucleotides. The yield of each sample was at least 3 million CDR3-containing paired-end reads. One entry per CDR3 protein results from TCRdb running MiXCR on the 5' RACE reads. The table includes over a million distinct CDR3 sequences, under 45% detected once. The CDR3 totals 17 residues. Germline CDR1 is SGHDN and CDR2 is FVKESK. V was trimmed by 1 base and J by 2 bases, leaving 16 bases between them. The amount of total RNA extracted per sample was at least 5 micrograms.

The receptor comes from a woman aged 55 to 70 in good health. The chain combines TRBV14 with TRBJ2-3, with no clear D. Sequencing was done on a sample of blood. DNA for the CDR3: TGTGCCAGCAGCCAAGGGCCGGTGCTAGGGTTCACAGATACGCAGTATTTT. Its protein product is CASSQGPVLGFTDTQYF.